These T cell receptor beta chains were read from a single sample in a study of T cells in Graves' hyperthyroidism and ophthalmopathy. One entry per CDR3 protein results from TCRdb running MiXCR on the multiplex PCR reads. This sample has 350,000 or so distinct CDR3 sequences, with 21% found just once. The sequencing input was blood. These receptors were obtained from a woman aged 45-59 years with Graves' hyperthyroidism. Both conserved end residues are part of each CDR3. Each record gives: V gene, clone size, J gene, D gene, CDR3 protein, CDR3 DNA. D genes are given only for firm matches. For some rows the clone size is stated as once, few or many, or as a class when expanded; others skip it.

v_gene: TRBV3-1; abundance: many; j_gene: TRBJ2-1; d_gene: TRBD2; CDR3aa: CASSPQRGSSYNEQFF; CDR3nt: TGTGCCAGCAGCCCCCAGCGGGGGAGTTCCTACAATGAGCAGTTCTTC
v_gene: TRBV2; abundance: once; j_gene: TRBJ2-1; d_gene: TRBD1; CDR3aa: CASSDRQGGGNNEQFF; CDR3nt: TGTGCCAGCAGTGATCGACAGGGGGGAGGGAACAATGAGCAGTTCTTC
v_gene: TRBV6-2/TRBV6-3; abundance: .; j_gene: TRBJ2-1; d_gene: .; CDR3aa: CASSSPNEQFF; CDR3nt: TGTGCCAGCAGTTCCCCAAATGAGCAGTTCTTC
v_gene: TRBV24-1; abundance: .; j_gene: TRBJ1-5; d_gene: .; CDR3aa: CATSDSNQGSNQPQHF; CDR3nt: TGTGCCACCAGTGACTCTAATCAGGGTAGCAATCAGCCCCAGCATTTT
v_gene: TRBV24-1; abundance: many; j_gene: TRBJ1-5; d_gene: .; CDR3aa: CATSETGYSNQPQHF; CDR3nt: TGTGCCACCAGTGAAACAGGTTATAGCAATCAGCCCCAACATTTT
v_gene: TRBV6-1; abundance: many; j_gene: TRBJ2-1; d_gene: .; CDR3aa: CASSLMGRFGDEQFF; CDR3nt: TGTGCCAGCAGCCTCATGGGGAGGTTTGGCGATGAGCAGTTCTTC
v_gene: TRBV6-1; abundance: .; j_gene: TRBJ1-4; d_gene: TRBD1; CDR3aa: CASSNSGTGGEKLFF; CDR3nt: TGTGCCAGCAGTAACTCCGGGACAGGAGGAGAAAAACTGTTTTTT
v_gene: TRBV19; abundance: .; j_gene: TRBJ2-6; d_gene: .; CDR3aa: CASSISRDSGANVLTF; CDR3nt: TGTGCCAGTAGTATATCACGGGACTCTGGGGCCAACGTCCTGACTTTC
v_gene: TRBV5-4; abundance: .; j_gene: TRBJ2-1; d_gene: TRBD1; CDR3aa: CASSRQGADNEQFF; CDR3nt: TGTGCCAGCAGCAGACAGGGGGCAGACAATGAGCAGTTCTTC
v_gene: TRBV6-9; abundance: .; j_gene: TRBJ1-5; d_gene: TRBD1; CDR3aa: CASSWGTGGDSNQPQHF; CDR3nt: TGTGCCAGCAGTTGGGGGACAGGGGGAGATAGCAATCAGCCCCAGCATTTT
v_gene: TRBV10-3; abundance: .; j_gene: TRBJ1-5; d_gene: TRBD1; CDR3aa: CATEQGRTSRPQHF; CDR3nt: TGTGCCACCGAACAGGGGCGCACATCGCGGCCCCAGCATTTT
v_gene: TRBV3-1; abundance: many; j_gene: TRBJ2-1; d_gene: TRBD2; CDR3aa: CASSPTTSVSYNEQFF; CDR3nt: TGTGCCAGCAGCCCAACGACTAGCGTCTCCTACAATGAGCAGTTCTTC
v_gene: TRBV11-2; abundance: few; j_gene: TRBJ2-7; d_gene: .; CDR3aa: CASSLEPSPNYEQYF; CDR3nt: TGTGCCAGCAGCTTAGAACCTAGCCCAAACTACGAGCAGTACTTC
v_gene: TRBV5-8; abundance: .; j_gene: TRBJ2-7; d_gene: .; CDR3aa: CASSLDTSFSYEQYF; CDR3nt: TGTGCCAGCAGCTTGGATACCAGCTTCTCCTACGAGCAGTACTTC
v_gene: TRBV6-1; abundance: few; j_gene: TRBJ2-7; d_gene: .; CDR3aa: CASSEAAAVSYEQYF; CDR3nt: TGTGCCAGCAGTGAAGCGGCTGCAGTCTCCTACGAGCAGTACTTC
v_gene: TRBV19; abundance: .; j_gene: TRBJ2-1; d_gene: TRBD2; CDR3aa: CASSIRTSGRMGEQFF; CDR3nt: TGTGCCAGTAGTATCAGGACTAGCGGGAGAATGGGTGAGCAGTTCTTC
v_gene: TRBV5-4; abundance: few; j_gene: TRBJ2-1; d_gene: TRBD2; CDR3aa: CASSLDMPSGQFF; CDR3nt: TGTGCCAGCAGCTTGGATATGCCTAGCGGGCAGTTCTTC
v_gene: TRBV30; abundance: many; j_gene: TRBJ1-2; d_gene: TRBD1; CDR3aa: CAWSLPGDRGLYGYTF; CDR3nt: TGTGCCTGGAGCTTGCCTGGGGACAGGGGGCTATATGGCTACACCTTC
v_gene: TRBV6-1; abundance: many; j_gene: TRBJ1-1; d_gene: .; CDR3aa: CASSGSYEAFF; CDR3nt: TGTGCCAGCAGTGGCAGTTATGAAGCTTTCTTT
v_gene: TRBV12-3/TRBV12-4; abundance: .; j_gene: TRBJ2-1; d_gene: .; CDR3aa: CASILGGEISYNEQFF; CDR3nt: TGTGCCAGCATCCTAGGTGGGGAGATCTCCTACAATGAGCAGTTCTTC
v_gene: TRBV20-1; abundance: .; j_gene: TRBJ2-1; d_gene: TRBD2; CDR3aa: CSAASGSSHEQFF; CDR3nt: TGCAGTGCAGCTAGCGGGAGTTCACATGAGCAGTTCTTC
v_gene: TRBV6-6; abundance: many; j_gene: TRBJ2-3; d_gene: .; CDR3aa: CASSYVGPGDTQYF; CDR3nt: TGTGCCAGCAGTTACGTGGGACCTGGGGATACGCAGTATTTT
v_gene: TRBV14; abundance: .; j_gene: TRBJ2-5; d_gene: .; CDR3aa: CASSHQYRAGKQETQYF; CDR3nt: TGTGCCAGCAGCCACCAATACCGAGCAGGGAAACAAGAGACCCAGTACTTC
v_gene: TRBV5-5; abundance: many; j_gene: TRBJ1-5; d_gene: TRBD1; CDR3aa: CASSFPKPFGQGINQPQHF; CDR3nt: TGTGCCAGCAGCTTCCCAAAACCTTTCGGACAGGGGATCAATCAGCCCCAGCATTTT
v_gene: TRBV6-2/TRBV6-3; abundance: .; j_gene: TRBJ2-3; d_gene: TRBD2; CDR3aa: CASSPPSGASITQYF; CDR3nt: TGTGCCAGCAGCCCTCCTAGCGGGGCAAGTATTACGCAGTATTTT
v_gene: TRBV28; abundance: many; j_gene: TRBJ2-7; d_gene: TRBD2; CDR3aa: CASSLISGGHEQYF; CDR3nt: TGTGCCAGCAGTTTAATTTCGGGGGGGCACGAGCAGTACTTC
v_gene: TRBV24-1; abundance: .; j_gene: TRBJ2-5; d_gene: TRBD1; CDR3aa: CATSDPGTGVETQYF; CDR3nt: TGTGCCACCAGTGATCCCGGGACAGGGGTGGAGACCCAGTACTTC
v_gene: TRBV27; abundance: many; j_gene: TRBJ1-1; d_gene: .; CDR3aa: CASSLRETTEAFF; CDR3nt: TGTGCCAGCAGTTTACGAGAGACCACTGAAGCTTTCTTT
v_gene: TRBV12-3/TRBV12-4; abundance: many; j_gene: TRBJ1-2; d_gene: TRBD1; CDR3aa: CASSPRRGRGGYTF; CDR3nt: TGTGCCAGCAGTCCCCGCAGGGGGCGAGGTGGCTACACCTTC
v_gene: TRBV2; abundance: .; j_gene: TRBJ2-1; d_gene: .; CDR3aa: CASSESASVNEQFF; CDR3nt: TGTGCCAGCAGTGAATCGGCTAGCGTCAATGAGCAGTTCTTC
v_gene: TRBV18; abundance: many; j_gene: TRBJ1-1; d_gene: .; CDR3aa: CASSPRTAEAFF; CDR3nt: TGTGCCAGCTCACCTAGGACAGCTGAAGCTTTCTTT
v_gene: TRBV6-1; abundance: few; j_gene: TRBJ1-3; d_gene: .; CDR3aa: CASSKMGGLSGNTIYF; CDR3nt: TGTGCCAGCAGCAAAATGGGCGGACTCTCTGGAAACACCATATATTTT
v_gene: TRBV5-1; abundance: many; j_gene: TRBJ1-3; d_gene: .; CDR3aa: CASSSQDGNTIYF; CDR3nt: TGCGCCAGCAGCTCCCAGGACGGAAACACCATATATTTT
v_gene: TRBV11-2; abundance: .; j_gene: TRBJ2-5; d_gene: TRBD2; CDR3aa: CASSHGTSGSLKGETQYF; CDR3nt: TGTGCCAGCAGTCACGGGACTAGCGGGAGCTTGAAGGGGGAGACCCAGTACTTC
v_gene: TRBV6-2/TRBV6-3; abundance: few; j_gene: TRBJ1-2; d_gene: TRBD1; CDR3aa: CATKTGGRYGYTF; CDR3nt: TGTGCCACCAAGACAGGGGGTCGGTATGGCTACACCTTC
v_gene: TRBV20-1; abundance: few; j_gene: TRBJ2-1; d_gene: TRBD2; CDR3aa: CSARDSGSIDEQFF; CDR3nt: TGCAGTGCTAGAGATAGCGGGAGTATAGATGAGCAGTTCTTC
v_gene: TRBV6-1; abundance: many; j_gene: TRBJ2-1; d_gene: .; CDR3aa: CASRPLGRRNEQFF; CDR3nt: TGTGCCAGCAGACCTTTGGGGAGAAGGAATGAGCAGTTCTTC
v_gene: TRBV14; abundance: .; j_gene: TRBJ1-6; d_gene: .; CDR3aa: CASSLLGDSPLHF; CDR3nt: TGTGCCAGCAGCCTTTTGGGCGATTCACCCCTCCACTTT
v_gene: TRBV20-1; abundance: many; j_gene: TRBJ2-5; d_gene: .; CDR3aa: CSAPQETQYF; CDR3nt: TGCAGTGCTCCTCAAGAGACCCAGTACTTC
v_gene: TRBV10-2; abundance: .; j_gene: TRBJ2-2; d_gene: TRBD2; CDR3aa: CASSASGRRTGELFF; CDR3nt: TGCGCCAGCTCGGCTAGCGGGAGGAGAACCGGGGAGCTGTTTTTT
v_gene: TRBV6-2/TRBV6-3; abundance: .; j_gene: TRBJ2-3; d_gene: .; CDR3aa: CASRLLSVPDTQYF; CDR3nt: TGTGCCAGCCGCCTCCTCTCAGTCCCAGATACGCAGTATTTT
v_gene: TRBV2; abundance: many; j_gene: TRBJ2-2; d_gene: .; CDR3aa: CASTIRQYTGELFF; CDR3nt: TGTGCCAGCACGATCAGGCAATACACCGGGGAGCTGTTTTTT
v_gene: TRBV7-2; abundance: many; j_gene: TRBJ1-1; d_gene: .; CDR3aa: CASRSEGFSGEREAFF; CDR3nt: TGTGCCAGCAGATCGGAGGGGTTTTCGGGGGAACGAGAAGCTTTCTTT
v_gene: TRBV7-9; abundance: many; j_gene: TRBJ2-7; d_gene: .; CDR3aa: CASSNRVEYEQYF; CDR3nt: TGTGCCAGCAGCAATCGAGTGGAATACGAGCAGTACTTC
v_gene: TRBV28; abundance: many; j_gene: TRBJ2-7; d_gene: .; CDR3aa: CASSRLRTSTEQYF; CDR3nt: TGTGCCAGCAGCCGGTTAAGGACCTCCACCGAGCAGTACTTC